The 14 T cell receptor beta chains in this list originate from one sample, sequenced in a study of cytomegalovirus exposure and HLA in healthy donors. PCR employed 60 Vbeta and 13 Jbeta primers. Sequencing was performed with immunoSEQ multiplex PCR; in TCRdb, only in-frame clones are kept and a portion is missing. This sample has about 160,000 clones; 75% to 90% occur once, and the top ten carry 4% to 5%. The specimen sequenced was PBMCs. Source of these receptors: a man under 40 in good health and CMV-seronegative.

The CDR3 DNA reads TGTGCCAGCAGCTTACCGAAAGGGGCACGAGACAATGAGCAGTTCTTC. Translating it yields CASSLPKGARDNEQFF. The chain has TRBV7-9 and TRBJ2-1; TRBD1 is a possible D gene (5 bases). This CDR3 comprises 16 residues. V shed 2 bases and J shed 5 bases, with 16 bases lying between them. The germline V gene has CDR1 SEHNR and CDR2 FQNEAQ (reference sequence).

V usage is TRBV28 and J usage is TRBJ2-5; perhaps TRBD1 as D (5 bases). Matching the DNA end better, TRBJ2-7 makes the J call doubtful. CDR1 MDHEN and CDR2 SYDVKM come from the germline V gene. The length of the CDR3 is 15 residues. This CDR3 is CASSPTGSFSYEQYF. Here the CDR3 DNA reads TGTGCCAGCAGTCCCACAGGTTCATTCTCCTACGAGCAGTACTTC.

The chain is built from TRBV30 and TRBJ1-4; 8 positions match TRBD1. CDR3 length: 14 residues. Germline V gene data show CDR1 as GTSNPN and CDR2 as SVGIG (reference sequence). V dropped 3 bases and J dropped 7; count of bases not matched to a gene: 7. The CDR3 loop is CAWSVRTGSEKLFF. CDR3 sequence (DNA): TGTGCCTGGAGCGTAAGGACAGGGTCTGAAAAACTGTTTTTT.

The rearrangement uses TRBV7-9 and TRBJ2-5, with 10 bases that match TRBD2. The V segment lost 5 bases and the J segment 5 bases; nucleotides outside the gene matches: 11. Germline V gene sequence: CDR1 SEHNR, CDR2 FQNEAQ (reference sequence). There are 16 residues in the CDR3. CDR3 in amino acids: CASSPWERGGLETQYF. The CDR3 bases are TGTGCCAGCAGCCCGTGGGAGCGGGGGGGCCTGGAGACCCAGTACTTC.

CDR3 residues: CASSLLQVAYEQYF. In nucleotides, the CDR3 is TGCGCCAGCAGCTTGCTACAGGTAGCCTACGAGCAGTACTTC. The chain links TRBV5-1 to TRBJ2-7, with D possibly being TRBD1 (5 bases). The CDR3 covers 14 residues. Germline V gives CDR1 SGHRS, CDR2 YFSETQ. Trimming removed 1 base at V and 2 bases at J, with 10 bases between.

The chain links TRBV6-5 to TRBJ1-2, with TRBD1 matching 7 bases. V lost 6 bases to trimming and J lost 5 bases; unmatched junction nucleotides: 12. Germline V gene sequence: CDR1 MNHEY, CDR2 SVGAGI. This CDR3 comprises 15 residues. CDR3: CASREELQGTYGYTF. The CDR3 DNA follows: TGTGCCAGCAGAGAGGAGTTACAGGGGACATATGGCTACACCTTC.

This clone has more than one count but fewer than ten. The chain is built from TRBV7-2 and TRBJ1-1; D possibly corresponds to TRBD1 (5 bases). V was cut by 5 bases and J by 2 bases, with 24 bases left in between. CDR1 is SGHTA and CDR2 is FQGNSA in the germline V gene. CDR3 length: 18 residues. CDR3 in amino acids: CASSLRGAGGRSNTEAFF. The CDR3 nucleotides read TGTGCCAGCAGCCTAAGGGGTGCGGGGGGACGGAGTAACACTGAAGCTTTCTTT.

This clone was seen a few times. J is TRBJ2-7 and V is TRBV19; tentative D call: TRBD2 (7 bases). V lost 10 bases and J 5 bases, leaving 36 bases between the germline ends. Germline CDR1 is LNHDA and CDR2 is SQIVND (reference sequence). CDR3 length: 19 amino acids. In DNA, the CDR3 is TGTGCCACCCGTCGCCCTCCCGGTAGAGGGGGAGCGGGAAGCGACGAGCAGTACTTC. Protein: CATRRPPGRGGAGSDEQYF.

In the case of this clone: Other nucleotide sequences in the sample specify the same CDR3. The J gene is TRBJ1-1, the V gene TRBV5-1; 9 bases are shared with TRBD1. CDR3 length: 15 amino acids. CDR1 is SGHRS and CDR2 is YFSETQ in the germline V gene. With V trimmed by 2 bases and J by 5 bases, 7 bases remained unmatched. The DNA for the CDR3 is TGCGCCAGCAGCTTAATGGGACAGGGTGGGACTGAAGCTTTCTTT. It yields the protein CASSLMGQGGTEAFF.

The chain carries TRBV7-3 and TRBJ1-1; D not certain. Trimming took 3 bases from V and 6 from J, leaving 11 bases between them. CDR1 and CDR2 from the germline V gene are SGHTA and FQGTGA. CDR3 length: 13 residues. For the CDR3, the DNA is TGTGCCAGCAGCTTGCGGTCCAACGCTGAAGCTTTCTTT. Protein: CASSLRSNAEAFF.

The chain uses TRBV9 and TRBJ2-5; weak D call: TRBD2 (7 bases). Germline V gene sequence: CDR1 SGDLS, CDR2 YYNGEE. The V end lost 1 base, the J end lost 5 bases, and 15 bases lay between the germline ends. The CDR3 extends over 15 amino acids. The CDR3 loop reads CASSVRGTKWETQYF. CDR3 DNA sequence: TGTGCCAGCAGCGTAAGGGGGACTAAGTGGGAGACCCAGTACTTC.

The chain has TRBV15 and TRBJ2-7, with a weak D call TRBD2 (5 bases). Trimming cost V 5 bases and J 1 base, with 6 bases left between them. Germline loops: CDR1 LNHNV, CDR2 YYDKDF (reference sequence). There are 12 residues in the CDR3. The CDR3 DNA follows: TGTGCCACCAGCCGGGGTTCCTACGAGCAGTACTTC. Encoded protein: CATSRGSYEQYF.

This chain uses TRBV11-2 with TRBJ1-6; tentative D call: TRBD1 (6 bases). Between the trimmed V and J ends, which lost 4 bases and 7 bases, there was a span of 17 bases. CDR3 length equals 16 residues. Germline loops: CDR1 SGHAT, CDR2 FQNNGV. Here the CDR3 DNA reads TGTGCCAGCAGCTCAGACCCGGGACAACAGAATTCACCCCTCCACTTT. Translating it yields CASSSDPGQQNSPLHF. Supplemented by reference TRBV11-2 and TRBJ1-6, the full variable domain reads EAGVAQSPRYKIIEKRQSVAFWCNPISGHATLYWYQQILGQGPKLLIQFQNNGVVDDSQLPKDRFSAERLKGVDSTLKIQPAKLEDSAVYLCASSSDPGQQNSPLHFGNGTRLTVT.

This chain connects TRBV10-1 to TRBJ2-1; maybe TRBD2 (7 bases). Germline V lookup: CDR1 WNHNN, CDR2 SYGVQD (reference sequence). V was clipped by 0 bases and J by 8 bases, with 17 bases between them. This CDR3 comprises 16 residues. The CDR3 reads CASSESGGAGIHEQFF. The CDR3 DNA is TGCGCCAGCAGTGAGTCGGGGGGGGCAGGGATCCATGAGCAGTTCTTC.